This T cell receptor (beta chain) stems from a study of blood T cells in healthy people across ages. In its sample, this clonotype was seen a few times. Germline CDR1 MNHEY, CDR2 SMNVEV (reference sequence). The CDR3 covers 15 residues. V was cut by 4 bases and J by 1 base, with 14 bases left in between. Primed by a sample-barcoded 5' primer and a J-beta primer mix, a second PCR proceeded for about 6 to 11 cycles. TCRdb re-derived calls from the 5' RACE reads in MiXCR, one entry per CDR3 protein. This sample carries roughly 1.9 million distinct CDR3 sequences, roughly two fifths of them seen once, and the ten largest clones take around 23%.

This clonotype originated in a human donor in good health. The sample consisted of blood. The chain combines TRBV27 with TRBJ2-7; D is tentatively TRBD1 or TRBD2 (5 bases each). CDR3 region: CASSSVGTGSYEQYF. CDR3 in DNA: TGTGCCAGCAGTTCTGTCGGGACGGGGTCCTACGAGCAGTACTTC.